Shown below are 19 T cell receptor beta chains from a single sample sequenced in a study of blood T cells in healthy people across ages. Sample-barcoded 5' priming and a J-beta primer mix drove a second PCR of about 6 to 12 cycles. MiXCR was run by TCRdb on the 5' RACE reads, yielding one entry per CDR3 protein. The sample lists around 800,000 distinct CDR3 sequences, approximately 65% seen once, with roughly a quarter in the top ten. The sample comprised blood. The receptors were sampled from a man aged 30 to 39 in good health.

V is TRBV20-1 and J is TRBJ2-3; D call uncertain. Germline V gene lookup returns CDR1 DFQATT and CDR2 SNEGSKA (reference sequence). This CDR3 has 13 residues. V was clipped by 6 bases and J by 6 bases, with 16 bases between them. The CDR3 sequence: CSARTSLWDTQYF. The CDR3 DNA follows: TGCAGTGCGCGGACGTCTCTATGGGATACGCAGTATTTT.

This clonotype turned up a few times. The CDR3 loop reads CASSLDQNSGGIAKNIQYF. CDR3 in DNA: TGTGCCAGCAGCTTAGATCAGAATAGCGGGGGTATAGCCAAAAACATTCAGTACTTC. The V gene is TRBV11-2, the J gene TRBJ2-4; 9 positions agree with TRBD2. V dropped 0 bases and J dropped 0; count of bases not matched to a gene: 9. The CDR3 has 19 residues. Germline loops: CDR1 SGHAT, CDR2 FQNNGV.

This clonotype was observed a handful of times. The CDR3 nucleotides read TGCGCCAGCACGGGCACAAACCAAGAGACCCAGTACTTC. Residues: CASTGTNQETQYF. The V call is TRBV5-1, the J call TRBJ2-5, with no clear D. CDR1 and CDR2 from the germline V gene are SGHRS and YFSETQ. The V and J ends lost 6 bases and 0 bases respectively, with 9 bases between them. This CDR3 is 13 amino acids long.

The chain joins TRBV7-8 to TRBJ2-7, with 8 bases fitting TRBD1. This CDR3 is 18 amino acids long. Germline loops: CDR1 SGHVS, CDR2 FQNEAQ. The ends lost 3 bases at V and 2 bases at J; junction bases unmatched: 15. In nucleotides, the CDR3 is TGTGCCAGCAGCTTCAGGTTGAAACAGGGGGGACAACCCTACGAGCAGTACTTC. Translation gives CASSFRLKQGGQPYEQYF.

Turning to this clonotype: A much larger clone lies a single base off, so this may be a read error. The conserved final phenylalanine or tryptophan is absent from the CDR3, which likely points to a read error. The genes are TRBV5-1 and TRBJ2-5; tentatively, D is TRBD1 or TRBD2 (5 bases each). The CDR3 is 14 amino acids. Germline V lookup: CDR1 SGHRS, CDR2 YFSETQ. Trimming stripped 4 bases from V and 2 bases from J, with 12 bases between. CDR3 nucleotide sequence: TGCGCCAGCAGCCGCCCGGGGCTACAAGAGACCCAGTACATC. Protein sequence: CASSRPGLQETQYI.

This chain joins TRBV6-2 or TRBV6-3 and TRBJ2-6, with 9 bases identical to TRBD1. CDR3 length equals 21 residues. Germline V gene sequence: CDR1 MNHEY, CDR2 SVGEGT. V lost 0 bases, J lost 3 bases, and 15 bases stayed unmatched. The DNA of the CDR3 is TGTGCCAGCAGTTACTCGATTGGCAGGGACAGGGACCCAAGTGGGGCCAACGTCCTGACTTTC. Translating gives CASSYSIGRDRDPSGANVLTF.

The V call is TRBV6-2 or TRBV6-3, the J call TRBJ1-6; D is unclear. Germline assignment: CDR1 MNHEY and CDR2 SVGEGT. The CDR3 sequence is 12 residues long. Trimming removed 2 bases from V and 11 bases from J, with 7 bases in between. The CDR3 here is CASSYEEAPLHF. CDR3 coding DNA: TGTGCCAGCAGTTACGAAGAGGCACCCCTCCACTTT.

This clonotype came up once. This chain uses TRBV28 with TRBJ1-2; D unresolved. The CDR3 has 13 amino acids. Looked up from germline, CDR1 is MDHEN and CDR2 is SYDVKM. Trimming removed 5 bases from V and 12 bases from J, with 19 bases in between. The CDR3 here is CASSPDPTFSHTF. CDR3 coding DNA: TGTGCCAGCAGTCCAGACCCTACGTTCTCCCACACCTTC.

The V and J genes are TRBV20-1 and TRBJ1-2; D is perhaps TRBD1 (5 bases). Trimming left V 6 bases short and J 4 bases short, with 18 bases between. The germline CDR1 and CDR2 sequences are DFQATT and SNEGSKA (reference sequence). This CDR3 contains 14 residues. The CDR3 coding sequence is TGCAGTGCCAGTGCGGGACGTACCTTCTATGGCTACACCTTC. This codes for CSASAGRTFYGYTF.

The genes are TRBV12-3 or TRBV12-4 and TRBJ1-2; TRBD1 is a possible D gene (5 bases). This CDR3 has 14 residues. V was cut by 4 bases and J by 8 bases, with 17 bases left in between. CDR3 DNA: TGTGCCAGCAGTTCACTGGGGCCCTTCGGCGGCTACACCTTC. Encoded protein: CASSSLGPFGGYTF.

Only one count was recorded for this clonotype. CDR3 nucleotide sequence: TGTGCCAGCAGAACCGCCGGGCGGGGCTCCTACAATGAGCAGTTCTTC. It is translated as CASRTAGRGSYNEQFF. V gene TRBV7-9 combines with J gene TRBJ2-1; weak D call: TRBD2 (6 bases). Trimming removed 6 bases at V and 0 bases at J, with 15 bases between. The CDR3 covers 16 residues. Per the germline V gene, CDR1 is SEHNR and CDR2 is FQNEAQ (reference sequence).

Turning to this clonotype: One junction end disagrees with the germline gene, perhaps due to a read error. This chain uses TRBV10-3 with TRBJ2-3, with TRBD2 matching 9 bases. Looked up from germline, CDR1 is ENHRY and CDR2 is SYGVKD. The CDR3 loop spans 16 amino acids. The CDR3 coding sequence is TGTGTCATCAGTGAGTCGCTAGCGGGGTCAGGAGATACGCAGTATTTT. It is translated as CVISESLAGSGDTQYF.

The CDR3 is CSARVGGEGTQYF. The CDR3 DNA reads as TGCAGTGCTAGGGTGGGGGGCGAAGGGACCCAGTACTTC. The V call is TRBV20-1, the J call TRBJ2-5, with D perhaps being TRBD1 or TRBD2 (6 bases each). In germline, CDR1 is DFQATT, CDR2 SNEGSKA (reference sequence). The CDR3 has 13 residues. Trimming took off 3 bases at V and 7 bases at J, with 15 bases between the two ends.

The chain carries TRBV28 and TRBJ2-7; weak D call: TRBD1 (6 bases). The length of the CDR3 is 16 residues. CDR1 MDHEN and CDR2 SYDVKM come from the germline V gene. The V gene lost 2 bases and the J gene lost 2 bases, with 16 bases spanning the gap. The CDR3 sequence: CASSLRGWDTAYEQYF. DNA for the CDR3: TGTGCCAGCAGTTTACGAGGTTGGGACACCGCCTACGAGCAGTACTTC.

The CDR3 region is CASNQQGPTYEQYF. The CDR3 bases are TGCGCCAGCAACCAACAGGGGCCAACCTACGAGCAGTACTTC. This chain links TRBV5-1 with TRBJ2-7; 7 bases are a match to TRBD1. This CDR3 has 14 residues. J lost 2 bases, V lost 6 bases, and 8 bases had no gene match. Per the germline V gene, CDR1 is SGHRS and CDR2 is YFSETQ.

This clonotype was counted a few times. The chain couples TRBV28 to TRBJ2-1, with TRBD2 identical over 10 bases. This CDR3 is built from 15 residues. V dropped 5 bases and J dropped 6; count of bases not matched to a gene: 7. The germline gives CDR1 MDHEN, CDR2 SYDVKM. In DNA form, the CDR3 reads TGTGCCAGCAGTCTAGCGGGGGTAACATTCAATGAGCAGTTCTTC. It specifies CASSLAGVTFNEQFF.

Details on this clonotype: One end of the junction varies from germline; a read error may be responsible. This chain uses TRBV6-2 or TRBV6-3 with TRBJ2-4; D not certain. The end of the DNA fits TRBJ2-7 better, so the J call may be wrong. Germline loops: CDR1 MNHEY, CDR2 SVGEGT. The CDR3 covers 14 residues. CDR3 protein: CANSYYPVPYEQYF. The CDR3 region has the DNA TGTGCCAACAGTTACTACCCTGTCCCCTACGAGCAGTACTTC.

This clonotype occurred a few times. The chain joins TRBV4-2 to TRBJ1-2; D remains ambiguous. The germline gives CDR1 LGHNA, CDR2 YNFKEQ. V lost 1 base and J 3 bases, leaving 9 bases between the germline ends. This CDR3 comprises 14 residues. The DNA for the CDR3 is TGTGCCAGCAGCCAAGGCCGGGCCGACTATGGCTACACCTTC. Protein: CASSQGRADYGYTF.

The rearrangement uses TRBV20-1 and TRBJ2-1; possibly TRBD1 for D (5 bases). There are 15 residues in the CDR3. Trimming took 6 bases from V and 3 from J, leaving 18 bases between them. Germline CDR1 and CDR2: DFQATT and SNEGSKA (reference sequence). The chain's CDR3 is CSAQTATSGYNEQFF. The CDR3 bases are TGCAGTGCCCAGACAGCCACCTCGGGCTACAATGAGCAGTTCTTC.